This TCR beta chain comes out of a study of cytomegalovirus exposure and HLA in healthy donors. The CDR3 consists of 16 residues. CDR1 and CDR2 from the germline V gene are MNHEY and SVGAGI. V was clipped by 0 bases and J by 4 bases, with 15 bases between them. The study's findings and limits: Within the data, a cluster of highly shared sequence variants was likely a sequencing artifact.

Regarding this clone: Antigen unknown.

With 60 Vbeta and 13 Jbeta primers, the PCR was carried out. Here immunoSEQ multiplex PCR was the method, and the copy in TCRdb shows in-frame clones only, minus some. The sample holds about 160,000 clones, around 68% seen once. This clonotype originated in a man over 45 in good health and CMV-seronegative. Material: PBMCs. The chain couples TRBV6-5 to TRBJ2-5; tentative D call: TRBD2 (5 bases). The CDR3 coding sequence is TGTGCCAGCAGTTACTCGATAGCCTCAGGAGGAGAGACCCAGTACTTC. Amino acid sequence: CASSYSIASGGETQYF.